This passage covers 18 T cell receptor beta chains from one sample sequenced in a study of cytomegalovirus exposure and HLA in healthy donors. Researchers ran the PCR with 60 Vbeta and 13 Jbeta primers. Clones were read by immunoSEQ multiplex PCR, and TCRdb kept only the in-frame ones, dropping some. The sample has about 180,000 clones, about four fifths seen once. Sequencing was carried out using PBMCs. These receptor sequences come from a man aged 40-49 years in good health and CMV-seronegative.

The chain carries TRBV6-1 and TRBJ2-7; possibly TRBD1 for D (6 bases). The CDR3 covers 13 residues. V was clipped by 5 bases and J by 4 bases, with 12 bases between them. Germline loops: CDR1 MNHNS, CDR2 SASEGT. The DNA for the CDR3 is TGTGCCAGCAGTAAGACAGGCGAGTACGAGCAGTACTTC. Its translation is CASSKTGEYEQYF.

This CDR3 reads CASSPRGSRGANVLTF. The DNA for the CDR3 is TGTGCCAGCAGTCCCAGGGGATCGAGGGGGGCCAACGTCCTGACTTTC. V is TRBV11-3 and J is TRBJ2-6; the D gene is possibly TRBD1 (6 bases). V was pared by 6 bases and J by 4 bases, with 16 bases between. Germline loops: CDR1 SGHNT, CDR2 YENEEA. This CDR3 contains 16 residues.

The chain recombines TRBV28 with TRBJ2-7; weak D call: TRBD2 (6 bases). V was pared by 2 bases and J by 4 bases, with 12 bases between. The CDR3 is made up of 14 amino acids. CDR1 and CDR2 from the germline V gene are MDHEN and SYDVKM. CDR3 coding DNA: TGTGCCAGCAGTTTAACGGGAGCTGTATACGAGCAGTACTTC. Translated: CASSLTGAVYEQYF.

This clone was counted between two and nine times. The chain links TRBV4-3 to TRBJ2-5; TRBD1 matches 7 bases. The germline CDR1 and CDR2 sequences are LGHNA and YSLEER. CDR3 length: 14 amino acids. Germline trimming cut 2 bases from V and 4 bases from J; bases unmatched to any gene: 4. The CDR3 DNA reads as TGCGCCAGCAGCCAAACCACAGGGGCAGAGACCCAGTACTTC. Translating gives CASSQTTGAETQYF.

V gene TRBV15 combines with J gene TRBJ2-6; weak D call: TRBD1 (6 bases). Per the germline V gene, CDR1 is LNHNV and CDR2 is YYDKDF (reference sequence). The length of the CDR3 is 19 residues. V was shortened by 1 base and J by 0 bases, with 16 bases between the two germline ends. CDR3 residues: CATSRAAAGALSGANVLTF. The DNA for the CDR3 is TGTGCCACCAGCAGAGCCGCGGCAGGGGCCCTCTCTGGGGCCAACGTCCTGACTTTC.

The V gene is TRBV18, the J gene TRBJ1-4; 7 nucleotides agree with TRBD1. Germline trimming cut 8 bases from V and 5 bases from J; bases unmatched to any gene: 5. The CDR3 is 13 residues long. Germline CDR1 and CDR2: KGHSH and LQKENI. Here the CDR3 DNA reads TGTGCCAGCCGACCGGGACAGAATGAAAAACTGTTTTTT. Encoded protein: CASRPGQNEKLFF.

In DNA, the CDR3 is TGTGCCAGCAGTTTAAGGGTAGCGGGAGCCGAGCAGTACTTC. Amino acid sequence: CASSLRVAGAEQYF. The chain uses TRBV27 and TRBJ2-7; 9 nucleotides match TRBD2. The CDR3 is 14 amino acids. V was pared by 2 bases and J by 6 bases, with 5 bases of the junction left unmatched. The germline CDR1 and CDR2 sequences are MNHEY and SMNVEV (reference sequence).

The CDR3 sequence is CASSFRGGGSEKLFF. The DNA for the CDR3 is TGCGCCAGCAGCTTCCGCGGGGGGGGCAGCGAAAAACTGTTTTTT. This chain links TRBV4-1 with TRBJ1-4; TRBD1 might be the D (6 bases). V lost 5 bases, J lost 8 bases, and 18 bases lay in between. The germline CDR1 and CDR2 sequences are MGHRA and YSYEKL. The CDR3 has 15 residues.

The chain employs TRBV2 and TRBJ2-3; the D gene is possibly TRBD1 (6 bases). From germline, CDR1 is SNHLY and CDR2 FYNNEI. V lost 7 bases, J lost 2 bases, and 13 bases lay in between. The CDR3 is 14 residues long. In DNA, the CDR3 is TGTGCCAGCACAGACAGGTTTCACACAGATACGCAGTATTTT. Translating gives CASTDRFHTDTQYF.

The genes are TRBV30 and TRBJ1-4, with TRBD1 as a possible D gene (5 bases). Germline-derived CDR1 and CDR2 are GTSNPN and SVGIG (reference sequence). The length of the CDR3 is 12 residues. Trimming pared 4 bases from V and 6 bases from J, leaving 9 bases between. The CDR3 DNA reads TGTGCCTGGAATTCGGGGGATGAAAAACTGTTTTTT. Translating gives CAWNSGDEKLFF. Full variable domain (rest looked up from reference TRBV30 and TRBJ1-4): SQTIHQWPATLVQPVGSPLSLECTVEGTSNPNLYWYRQAAGRGLQLLFYSVGIGQISSEVPQNLSASRPQDRQFILSSKKLLLSDSGFYLCAWNSGDEKLFFGSGTQLSVL.

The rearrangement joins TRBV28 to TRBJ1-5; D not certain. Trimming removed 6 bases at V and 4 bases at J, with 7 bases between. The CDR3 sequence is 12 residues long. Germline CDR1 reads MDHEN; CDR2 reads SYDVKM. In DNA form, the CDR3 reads TGTGCCAGCAGCCCGTTTAATCAGCCCCAGCATTTT. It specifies CASSPFNQPQHF.

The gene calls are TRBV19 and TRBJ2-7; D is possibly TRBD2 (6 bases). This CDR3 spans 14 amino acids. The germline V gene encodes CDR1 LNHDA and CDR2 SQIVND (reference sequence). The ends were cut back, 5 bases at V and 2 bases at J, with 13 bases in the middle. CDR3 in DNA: TGTGCCAGTAGTCCCCCGGGCGGGGCCTACGAGCAGTACTTC. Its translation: CASSPPGGAYEQYF.

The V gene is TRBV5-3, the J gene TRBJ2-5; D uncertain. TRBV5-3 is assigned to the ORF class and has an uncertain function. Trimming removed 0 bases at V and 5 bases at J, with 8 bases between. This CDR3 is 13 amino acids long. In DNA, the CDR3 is TGTGCCAGAAGCTTGGAGCCCCGGGAGACCCAGTACTTC. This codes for CARSLEPRETQYF.

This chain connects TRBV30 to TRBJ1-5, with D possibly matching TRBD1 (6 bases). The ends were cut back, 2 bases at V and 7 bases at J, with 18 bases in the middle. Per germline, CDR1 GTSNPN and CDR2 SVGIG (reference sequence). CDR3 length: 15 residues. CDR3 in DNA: TGTGCCTGGAGTTTCTCGGCGGGGGCATTGCAGCCCCAGCATTTT. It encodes CAWSFSAGALQPQHF.

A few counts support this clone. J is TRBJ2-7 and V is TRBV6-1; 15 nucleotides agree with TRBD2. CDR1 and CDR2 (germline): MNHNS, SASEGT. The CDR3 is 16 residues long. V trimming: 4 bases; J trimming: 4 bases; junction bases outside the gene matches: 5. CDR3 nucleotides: TGTGCCAGCAGTGCGGGACTAGCGGGAGGTGGGTACGAGCAGTACTTC. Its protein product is CASSAGLAGGGYEQYF.

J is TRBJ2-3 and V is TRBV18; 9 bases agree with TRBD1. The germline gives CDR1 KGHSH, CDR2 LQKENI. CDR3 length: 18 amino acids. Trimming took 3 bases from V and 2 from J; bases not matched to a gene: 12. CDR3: CASSPLRAGQGITDTQYF. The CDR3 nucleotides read TGTGCCAGCTCACCCCTCCGGGCGGGACAGGGTATCACAGATACGCAGTATTTT. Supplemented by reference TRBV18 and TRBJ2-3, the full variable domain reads NAGVMQNPRHLVRRRGQEARLRCSPMKGHSHVYWYRQLPEEGLKFMVYLQKENIIDESGMPKERFSAEFPKEGPSILRIQQVVRGDSAAYFCASSPLRAGQGITDTQYFGPGTRLTVL.

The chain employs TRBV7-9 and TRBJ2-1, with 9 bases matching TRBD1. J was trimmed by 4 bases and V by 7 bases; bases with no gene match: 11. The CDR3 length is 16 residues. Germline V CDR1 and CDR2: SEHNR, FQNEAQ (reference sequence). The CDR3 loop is CASNPFGDRAYNEQFF. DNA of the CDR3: TGTGCCAGCAACCCCTTTGGGGACAGGGCGTACAATGAGCAGTTCTTC.

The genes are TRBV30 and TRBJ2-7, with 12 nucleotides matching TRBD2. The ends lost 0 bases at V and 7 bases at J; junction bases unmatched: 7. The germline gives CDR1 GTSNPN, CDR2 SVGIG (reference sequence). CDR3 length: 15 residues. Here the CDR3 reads CAWSVTTSGRGEQYF. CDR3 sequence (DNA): TGTGCCTGGAGTGTGACGACTAGCGGGAGAGGAGAGCAGTACTTC.